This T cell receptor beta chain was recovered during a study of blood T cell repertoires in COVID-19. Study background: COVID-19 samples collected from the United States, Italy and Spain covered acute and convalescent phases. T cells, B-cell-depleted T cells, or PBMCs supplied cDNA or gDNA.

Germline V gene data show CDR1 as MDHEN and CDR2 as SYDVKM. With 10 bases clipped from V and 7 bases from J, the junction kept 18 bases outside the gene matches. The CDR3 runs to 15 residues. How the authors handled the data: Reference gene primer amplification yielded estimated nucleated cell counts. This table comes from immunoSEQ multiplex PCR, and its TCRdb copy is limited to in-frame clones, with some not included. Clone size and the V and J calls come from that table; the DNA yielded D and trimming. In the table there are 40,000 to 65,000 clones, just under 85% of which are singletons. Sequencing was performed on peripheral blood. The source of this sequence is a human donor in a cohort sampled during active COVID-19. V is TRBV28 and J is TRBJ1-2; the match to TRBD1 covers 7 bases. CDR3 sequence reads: CATQTGNERLGGYTF. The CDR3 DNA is TGTGCCACCCAGACAGGGAATGAGCGGTTGGGTGGCTACACCTTC.